One and the same sample provided the 15 T cell receptor beta chains below, sequenced in a study of T cells in Graves' hyperthyroidism and ophthalmopathy. The CDR3 regions of TCR beta were amplified from RNA transcripts. The HTBI primer set was used in a first-round RT-PCR of the TCR CDR3. TCRdb re-called the multiplex PCR reads with MiXCR, one entry per CDR3 protein. Altogether 730,000 or so distinct CDR3 sequences are present, approximately 18% being singletons, with the ten largest covering over 15%. The sample was blood. The receptors here all came from a woman aged 45-60 years with Graves' hyperthyroidism that later progressed to Graves' ophthalmopathy.

This clonotype occurred many times. The chain links TRBV18 to TRBJ2-1; TRBD2 aligns across 11 bases. V shed 1 base, J shed 4 bases, and the junction held 6 bases outside the gene matches. Germline CDR1 and CDR2: KGHSH and LQKENI. The length of the CDR3 is 17 residues. The CDR3 region is CASSPLARLAGYNEQFF. The CDR3 bases are TGTGCCAGCTCACCACTCGCCCGACTAGCGGGGTACAATGAGCAGTTCTTC.

This clonotype was counted between two and nine times. This rearrangement joins TRBV6-6 to TRBJ2-1; D gene uncertain. Trimming took off 2 bases at V and 6 bases at J, with 8 bases between the two ends. Germline CDR1 and CDR2: MNHNY and SVGAGI (reference sequence). The CDR3 has 13 residues. CDR3 coding DNA: TGTGCCAGCAGTTACAGAGCGACCAATGAGCAGTTCTTC. It encodes CASSYRATNEQFF.

This clonotype occurred a few times. V gene TRBV3-1 combines with J gene TRBJ2-3; 12 nucleotides agree with TRBD2. V lost 8 bases, J lost 0 bases, and 3 bases stayed unmatched. Germline V gives CDR1 LGHDT, CDR2 YNNKEL (reference sequence). The CDR3 has 15 amino acids. CDR3 amino acids: CASRTSGVSTDTQYF. CDR3 in DNA: TGTGCCAGCCGGACTAGCGGGGTTAGCACAGATACGCAGTATTTT.

This clonotype was counted at least ten times. This rearrangement joins TRBV30 to TRBJ2-5; D not resolved. Germline-derived CDR1 and CDR2 are GTSNPN and SVGIG (reference sequence). The CDR3 runs 15 residues. Trimming cost V 0 bases and J 2 bases, with 13 bases left between them. The CDR3 reads CAWSVLSGWQETQYF. The CDR3 nucleotides are TGTGCCTGGAGTGTACTATCAGGCTGGCAAGAGACCCAGTACTTC.

This clonotype was seen only once. The rearrangement links TRBV6-2 or TRBV6-3 to TRBJ1-4; D remains ambiguous. Per the germline V gene, CDR1 is MNHEY and CDR2 is SVGEGT. There are 14 residues in the CDR3. V was pared by 8 bases and J by 5 bases, with 15 bases between. CDR3 sequence: CASSNLGENEKLFF. CDR3 nucleotide sequence: TGTGCCAGCTCCAACCTCGGCGAGAATGAAAAACTGTTTTTT.

The genes are TRBV19 and TRBJ1-3, with 8 bases matching TRBD1. Germline V gene lookup returns CDR1 LNHDA and CDR2 SQIVND (reference sequence). This CDR3 has 15 residues. Losses at the gene ends were 4 bases for V and 1 base for J; bases not matched to a gene: 3. CDR3: CASSNDRGSGNTIYF. The CDR3 coding sequence is TGTGCCAGTAGTAACGACAGGGGTTCTGGAAACACCATATATTTT. The full variable domain, its missing parts supplied by reference TRBV19 and TRBJ1-3, is DGGITQSPKYLFRKEGQNVTLSCEQNLNHDAMYWYRQDPGQGLRLIYYSQIVNDFQKGDIAEGYSVSREKKESFPLTVTSAQKNPTAFYLCASSNDRGSGNTIYFGEGSWLTVV.

This clonotype was observed at least ten times. This chain connects TRBV6-1 to TRBJ1-1, with 11 bases matching TRBD1. Per the germline V gene, CDR1 is MNHNS and CDR2 is SASEGT. The CDR3 totals 15 residues. V lost 10 bases to trimming and J lost 4 bases; unmatched junction nucleotides: 11. The chain's CDR3 is CATYPRDRGFTEAFF. DNA of the CDR3: TGTGCCACCTACCCCCGGGACAGGGGGTTCACTGAAGCTTTCTTT.

This clonotype was seen a few times. J is TRBJ1-2 and V is TRBV5-1, with D unresolved. V was trimmed by 0 bases and J by 3 bases, leaving 9 bases between them. The CDR3 is made up of 14 amino acids. Germline CDR1 reads SGHRS; CDR2 reads YFSETQ. In DNA form, the CDR3 reads TGCGCCAGCAGCTTGGGAAGTTTTGACTATGGCTACACCTTC. Protein product: CASSLGSFDYGYTF. Variable domain in full (rest from reference TRBV5-1 and TRBJ1-2): KAGVTQTPRYLIKTRGQQVTLSCSPISGHRSVSWYQQTPGQGLQFLFEYFSETQRNKGNFPGRFSGRQFSNSRSEMNVSTLELGDSALYLCASSLGSFDYGYTFGSGTRLTVV.

There are many counts of this clonotype. One end of the junction is discordant with germline, which a read error may explain. The V gene is TRBV7-7, the J gene TRBJ2-5; D may be TRBD1 (6 bases). The CDR3 covers 18 residues. CDR1 SSHAT and CDR2 FNYEAQ come from the germline V gene (reference sequence). The CDR3 sequence: CASSSRTDSFSYQETQYF. CDR3 nucleotide sequence: TGTGCTAGCAGCAGTAGGACAGATTCCTTCTCCTACCAAGAGACCCAGTACTTC.

The chain is built from TRBV10-3 and TRBJ1-4, with 9 bases identical to TRBD1. V lost 6 bases, J lost 4 bases, and 6 bases stayed unmatched. The germline V gene has CDR1 ENHRY and CDR2 SYGVKD. The CDR3 length is 15 residues. CDR3 nucleotide sequence: TGTGCCATCAGCGGGACAGGGCTTATTAATGAAAAACTGTTTTTT. Residues: CAISGTGLINEKLFF.

The chain links TRBV19 to TRBJ2-6; TRBD1 matches at 7 bases. The CDR3 is 18 residues long. The J segment lost 0 bases and the V segment lost 8 bases, leaving 13 bases of the junction unmatched. Germline CDR1 is LNHDA and CDR2 is SQIVND (reference sequence). CDR3 bases: TGTGCCAGTGGGGGTTTGGTCAGGACAGGCTCTGGGGCCAACGTCCTGACTTTC. Residues: CASGGLVRTGSGANVLTF. Full variable domain (missing parts from reference TRBV19 and TRBJ2-6): DGGITQSPKYLFRKEGQNVTLSCEQNLNHDAMYWYRQDPGQGLRLIYYSQIVNDFQKGDIAEGYSVSREKKESFPLTVTSAQKNPTAFYLCASGGLVRTGSGANVLTFGAGSRLTVL.

On this clonotype itself: A read error is possible here, since a much larger clone lies one base away. The gene calls are TRBV12-3 or TRBV12-4 and TRBJ2-7; possibly TRBD2 for D (6 bases). CDR3 length equals 14 residues. The CDR3 protein is CANSLLASTPEQYF. CDR3 DNA: TGTGCCAACAGTTTACTAGCTTCCACCCCCGAACAGTACTTC.

This clonotype was recorded many times. The chain combines TRBV7-2 with TRBJ2-7, with a weak D call TRBD2 (6 bases). Deletions cut 0 bases from V and 6 bases from J, with 12 bases between. The CDR3 is 14 residues long. Germline-derived CDR1 and CDR2 are SGHTA and FQGNSA. The CDR3 DNA follows: TGTGCCAGCAGCTTAGCGTTGGACTATAGCGAGCAGTACTTC. It translates to CASSLALDYSEQYF.

The chain uses TRBV6-6 and TRBJ2-7; possibly TRBD1 for D (6 bases). From germline, CDR1 is MNHNY and CDR2 SVGAGI (reference sequence). This CDR3 region has 15 residues. Between the trimmed V and J ends, which lost 0 bases and 2 bases, there was a span of 11 bases. CDR3 region: CASSYSPTGTYEQYF. The CDR3 DNA sequence: TGTGCCAGCAGTTACTCCCCGACAGGCACCTACGAGCAGTACTTC.

This chain connects TRBV25-1 to TRBJ1-1; the D gene is possibly TRBD1 (6 bases). The CDR3 runs 17 residues. V lost 1 base to trimming and J lost 2 bases, with 17 bases between them. Germline CDR1 reads MGHDK; CDR2 reads SYGVNS. This chain's CDR3 is CASSEWGGGGKNTEAFF. The DNA for the CDR3 is TGTGCCAGCAGTGAATGGGGAGGGGGGGGAAAAAACACTGAAGCTTTCTTT.